One and the same sample provided the 4 T cell receptor beta chains below, sequenced in a study of shared clonotypes between healthy human individuals. Sequencing used immunoSEQ multiplex PCR; TCRdb keeps in-frame clones, though not all of them. This table has around 2,000,000 clones, approximately 94% appearing once. Cells designated naive CD8 were CD45RO-negative and were positively selected for CCR7, with terminally differentiated effector memory CD45RA+ cells excluded. The sample taken for sequencing was naive CD8+ T cells from PBMCs. The receptors were gathered from a man between 18 and 35 years old in good health. Some clones in this sample may be carry-over from other donors' samples.

This sequence joins TRBV28 and TRBJ2-3, with 8 bases identical to TRBD1. CDR1 and CDR2 from the germline V gene are MDHEN and SYDVKM. The CDR3 runs to 17 residues. V was clipped by 3 bases and J by 2 bases; unmatched bases: 10. As DNA, the CDR3 is TGTGCCAGCAGTTTGTACAGGGGGAGGCAACCCACAGATACGCAGTATTTT. This translates into CASSLYRGRQPTDTQYF.

The gene calls are TRBV5-1 and TRBJ1-2; TRBD1 is a possible D gene (5 bases). There are 14 residues in the CDR3. CDR1 and CDR2 from the germline V gene are SGHRS and YFSETQ. V lost 4 bases to trimming and J lost 7 bases, with 17 bases between them. CDR3 DNA: TGCGCCAGCAGCCCCATGGGGGAGGCGGCTGGCTACACCTTC. Its translation: CASSPMGEAAGYTF. Full variable domain (remainder filled in from reference TRBV5-1 and TRBJ1-2): KAGVTQTPRYLIKTRGQQVTLSCSPISGHRSVSWYQQTPGQGLQFLFEYFSETQRNKGNFPGRFSGRQFSNSRSEMNVSTLELGDSALYLCASSPMGEAAGYTFGSGTRLTVV.

The V and J genes are TRBV5-6 and TRBJ2-7; 8 nucleotides agree with TRBD1. This CDR3 comprises 15 residues. Losses at the gene ends were 4 bases for V and 3 bases for J; bases not matched to a gene: 9. CDR1 is SGHDT and CDR2 is YYEEEE in the germline V gene. The CDR3 sequence: CASSADGTGRYEQYF. The CDR3 DNA reads TGTGCCAGCAGCGCCGACGGGACAGGACGCTACGAGCAGTACTTC. The variable domain in full, with the rest retrieved from reference TRBV5-6 and TRBJ2-7, is DAGVTQSPTHLIKTRGQQVTLRCSPKSGHDTVSWYQQALGQGPQFIFQYYEEEERQRGNFPDRFSGHQFPNYSSELNVNALLLGDSALYLCASSADGTGRYEQYFGPGTRLTVT.

The J gene is TRBJ2-1, the V gene TRBV29-1; D is perhaps TRBD1 (5 bases). V dropped 2 bases and J dropped 6 bases, with 14 bases sitting between them. This CDR3 has 14 amino acids. Germline CDR1 reads SQVTM; CDR2 reads ANQGSEA. The CDR3 coding sequence is TGCAGCGTTGAAAGGCCAGTTGGGGCCAATGAGCAGTTCTTC. This translates into CSVERPVGANEQFF.